This T cell receptor beta chain was recorded in a study of spatial heterogeneity in lung cancer. Study background: Fewer alpha-chain than beta-chain sequences were consistently detected. On average, each unique TCR and UMI combination appeared more than ten times in raw reads.

Time point indicated: blood at routine non-recurrence follow-up after resection. Researchers sequenced whole RNA taken from tumor, nontumor lung or frozen PBMC without sorting. This CDR3 spans 12 amino acids. The V end was cut by 2 bases, the J end by 8 bases, with 9 bases between. From the 5' RACE reads, TCRdb called clonotypes with MiXCR, one entry per CDR3 protein. The repertoire consists of about 94,000 distinct CDR3 sequences, with 19% occurring once and the leading ten covering 21%. This receptor was obtained from a male donor with early-stage non-small cell lung cancer. Sequenced here: PBMCs, sampled at follow-up. J is TRBJ1-2 and V is TRBV12-3 or TRBV12-4, with no clear D. Written as DNA, the CDR3 is TGTGCCAGCAGTTTAATTGGCTACGGCTACACCTTC. Its translation: CASSLIGYGYTF.